This record concerns one TCR beta chain sequence. Its antigen is currently not known. The junction shows a germline mismatch at one end, possibly a read error. The CDR3 goes from the cysteine to the phenylalanine over 15 residues. CDR3 DNA only is kept here, 45 bases in frame from base 1. The germline V gene gives CDR1 as MDHEN and CDR2 as SYDVKM. To demonstrate the VDJtools post-analysis software, TCR beta repertoires were profiled from the peripheral blood of 10 to 15 young patients with multiple sclerosis. The patients with multiple sclerosis were children and adolescents between about 6 and 17 years of age. This entry belongs to a study of post-analysis software for immune sequencing data (dated by TCRdb to the mid-2010s). About the full investigation: Recorded disease courses included relapsing-remitting, secondary progressive and progressive-relapsing multiple sclerosis, with some patients lacking subtype annotation. The multiple sclerosis patient repertoires were compared with ten to eleven previously published healthy control repertoires from donors aged about 6 to 26 years. A subset of samples was prepared in parallel using single-end sample barcoding, then pooled and co-amplified after Illumina adapter ligation.

Paper-wide results and their limitations: Direct clustering with F measure showed strong co-clustering of samples prepared in the same batch, prompting a batch-effect correction. Patients showed significantly higher frequencies than controls for a few TRBV segments, among them TRBV5-6, TRBV5-1 and TRBV20-1. The control group was slightly older than the multiple sclerosis patient group. Normalized Chao1 diversity was significantly lower in multiple sclerosis patients than controls, suggesting substantial peripheral T-cell clonal expansion.

Libraries came from PCR. This sample was sequenced with an Illumina HiSeq 2500. To reduce PCR and sequencing biases, unique molecular identifiers were incorporated into the TCR beta cDNA libraries. Per 1 to 10 million input T cells, approximately 500,000 cDNA molecules were obtained, such that each molecule approximated one T cell. The same protocol used for the earlier healthy control dataset was applied to prepare and sequence the patient libraries. Within a given batch, samples were prepared together, multiplexed and sequenced on the same HiSeq lane. The paper's data handling went like this. MIGEC was used to process the raw barcoded reads, and molecular identifier groups with only a single read were discarded before consensus assembly and CDR3 extraction. Clonotype tables were post-analysed with VDJtools, and diversity was normalized by down-sampling all datasets to the smallest sample size. In repertoire overlap clustering, CDR3 amino acid sequences, but not nucleotide sequences, were matched to correct batch-related cross-sample contamination. Using fastp trimming at Q25 and MiXCR clonotype assembly, TCRdb reanalyzed the public sequencing data and kept in-frame beta chains. CDR3 protein duplicates are merged, each entry listing the most common genes and DNA. TCRdb, not the original authors, processed these V and J calls. In all, the sample holds 380,000 or so distinct CDR3 sequences, and roughly 30% of those were seen once. The ten largest clones take up roughly an eighth of the sample.

This TCR was sampled from a girl aged 10 to 17 with multiple sclerosis. Material for sequencing was blood. The rearranged segments are TRBV28 and TRBJ2-7; the D gene assignment is ambiguous. The CDR3 here reads CASSSRLKSSYEQYF. The DNA is as follows: TGTGCCAGTAGTTCCCGTCTTAAGAGCTCCTACGAGCAGTACTTC.